This T cell receptor beta chain derives from a study of T cells in Graves' hyperthyroidism and ophthalmopathy. Study-wide results and caveats: Researchers found most expanded thyroid clonotypes above 0.001 in blood as well. The model forecast ophthalmopathy, anticipating it by a median around 6.5 months before onset.

Fresh peripheral blood, under 11 ml, yielded the PBMCs. Comment on this clonotype: Its specificity is not known.

RNA transcripts provided the source from which TCR beta CDR3 regions were amplified. The primer set for the first-round RT-PCR of the TCR CDR3 was HTBI. TCRdb redid the calling of the multiplex PCR reads with MiXCR, one entry per CDR3 protein. The data contain some 300,000 distinct CDR3 sequences, less than 20% of them seen just once; the ten biggest clones take up under 40%. The sequencing sample was made of blood. The sequence was obtained from a man between 50 and 59 years old with Graves' ophthalmopathy.

CDR3 residues: CATSEDGNEKLFF. Here the CDR3 DNA reads TGTGCCACCAGTGAGGACGGAAATGAAAAACTGTTTTTT. The chain is built from TRBV15 and TRBJ1-4; D gene ambiguous. Germline-derived CDR1 and CDR2 are LNHNV and YYDKDF (reference sequence). Between the trimmed V and J ends, which lost 6 bases and 5 bases, there was a span of 10 bases. The CDR3 has 13 residues.